These 30 T cell receptor beta chains originate from one sample sequenced in a study of identical twins listed by TCRdb under 2016. The library was obtained by 5' RACE. The data were produced on an Illumina HiSeq 2000. TCRdb reanalyzed the raw reads on its own, using fastp at Q25 for trimming and MiXCR for clone calling, and kept in-frame beta chains. Rows with one shared CDR3 protein collapse into an entry with the most common genes and DNA. The sample has 550,000 to 700,000 distinct CDR3 sequences on record, about 20% of them singletons. 4.3% of the sample belongs to the ten largest clones. This sample also belongs to another study, concerning T cells expressing NK-cell markers.

Sequencing was done on a sample of PBMCs. These receptors were obtained from a woman younger than 30 in good health.

This clonotype came up a few times. The chain uses TRBV15 and TRBJ2-1, with D hard to call. Germline CDR1 and CDR2: LNHNV and YYDKDF (reference sequence). V was cut by 1 base and J by 8 bases, with 6 bases left in between. The length of the CDR3 is 12 residues. CDR3 in DNA: TGTGCCACCAGCAGAGCGGCGGATGAGCAGTTCTTC. Amino acids: CATSRAADEQFF. The whole variable domain, remainder taken from reference TRBV15 and TRBJ2-1, is DAMVIQNPRYQVTQFGKPVTLSCSQTLNHNVMYWYQQKSSQAPKLLFHYYDKDFNNEADTPDNFQSRRPNTSFCFLDIRSPGLGDTAMYLCATSRAADEQFFGPGTRLTVL.

The chain is built from TRBV29-1 and TRBJ2-1, with TRBD1 matching over 7 bases. CDR3 length equals 12 residues. Germline values: CDR1 SQVTM, CDR2 ANQGSEA. V was pared by 6 bases and J by 3 bases, with 2 bases of the junction left unmatched. CDR3: CSVRDSYNEQFF. Written as DNA, the CDR3 is TGCAGCGTCAGGGACAGCTACAATGAGCAGTTCTTC.

This clonotype showed up just a few times. The chain recombines TRBV7-9 with TRBJ1-1; TRBD1 is a possible D gene (6 bases). This CDR3 region has 14 residues. The germline CDR1 and CDR2 sequences are SEHNR and FQNEAQ (reference sequence). The V end lost 7 bases, the J end lost 5 bases, and 17 bases lay between the germline ends. Written as DNA, the CDR3 is TGTGCCAGCAACCCAGCCAGGGGTAGGACTGAAGCTTTCTTT. As protein: CASNPARGRTEAFF.

The chain joins TRBV20-1 to TRBJ2-5; TRBD1 agrees at 8 bases. CDR1 is DFQATT and CDR2 is SNEGSKA in the germline V gene (reference sequence). Trimming took 4 bases from V and 2 from J; bases not matched to a gene: 3. CDR3 size: 13 residues. CDR3 nucleotide sequence: TGCAGTGCTACTCGGACAGGGCAAGAGACCCAGTACTTC. Its protein is CSATRTGQETQYF.

This chain uses TRBV29-1 with TRBJ2-5; TRBD2 might be the D (6 bases). The CDR3 length is 13 residues. V lost 3 bases to trimming and J lost 5 bases, with 13 bases between them. The V gene's germline CDR1 is SQVTM and CDR2 ANQGSEA. The CDR3 coding sequence is TGCAGCGTTGACTATGCGGGGCAGGAGACCCAGTACTTC. Amino acids: CSVDYAGQETQYF.

The chain links TRBV6-2 or TRBV6-3 to TRBJ2-7; 8 positions match TRBD1. The germline gives CDR1 MNHEY, CDR2 SVGEGT. The CDR3 sequence is 15 residues long. The V segment lost 6 bases and the J segment 4 bases; nucleotides outside the gene matches: 11. CDR3 coding DNA: TGTGCCAGCAGCGAGAGGACAGGGAAAGGGTACGAGCAGTACTTC. Translated: CASSERTGKGYEQYF.

The chain couples TRBV5-1 to TRBJ1-1; possible D gene TRBD1, 5 bases. This CDR3 is 15 amino acids long. Germline lookup yields CDR1 SGHRS and CDR2 YFSETQ. Trimming left V 5 bases short and J 0 bases short, with 14 bases between. The CDR3 spells CASRRDGTMNTEAFF. The CDR3 region has the DNA TGCGCCAGCAGGCGTGACGGGACCATGAACACTGAAGCTTTCTTT. Together with reference TRBV5-1 and TRBJ1-1, the CDR3 gives the full variable domain: KAGVTQTPRYLIKTRGQQVTLSCSPISGHRSVSWYQQTPGQGLQFLFEYFSETQRNKGNFPGRFSGRQFSNSRSEMNVSTLELGDSALYLCASRRDGTMNTEAFFGQGTRLTVV.

Many counts were recorded for this clonotype. This chain uses TRBV28 with TRBJ2-1, with TRBD2 matching 8 bases. With V trimmed by 6 bases and J by 7 bases, 11 bases remained unmatched. CDR1 is MDHEN and CDR2 is SYDVKM in the germline V gene. The CDR3 sequence is 15 residues long. Here the CDR3 DNA reads TGTGCCAGCAGCGCTTTAACTAGCGGCGGTAATGAGCAGTTCTTC. Its translation is CASSALTSGGNEQFF.

This clonotype was seen a few times. V is TRBV29-1 and J is TRBJ2-7, with D tentatively TRBD1 (6 bases). Germline-derived CDR1 and CDR2 are SQVTM and ANQGSEA. This CDR3 comprises 10 residues. V was clipped by 7 bases and J by 7 bases, with 11 bases between them. CDR3 nucleotides: TGCAGCGCAGGGGTTTGGGAGCAGTACTTC. Translated, it gives CSAGVWEQYF.

In this sample, this clonotype turned up a few times. The chain combines TRBV7-2 with TRBJ2-7, with 13 bases fitting TRBD2. Germline CDR1 and CDR2: SGHTA and FQGNSA. The CDR3 runs 16 residues. Losses at the gene ends were 4 bases for V and 6 bases for J; bases not matched to a gene: 9. CDR3 residues: CASSYPGLAGAGEQYF. DNA of the CDR3: TGTGCCAGCAGCTACCCCGGACTAGCGGGAGCTGGCGAGCAGTACTTC. The variable domain in full, completed from reference TRBV7-2 and TRBJ2-7, reads GAGVSQSPSNKVTEKGKDVELRCDPISGHTALYWYRQSLGQGLEFLIYFQGNSAPDKSGLPSDRFSAERTGGSVSTLTIQRTQQEDSAVYLCASSYPGLAGAGEQYFGPGTRLTVT.

This clonotype was counted ten times or more. V is TRBV29-1 and J is TRBJ2-5, with D possibly TRBD1 on 6 matching bases. CDR3 length equals 15 residues. Trimming stripped 6 bases from V and 7 bases from J, with 24 bases between. Germline CDR1 and CDR2: SQVTM and ANQGSEA. CDR3 sequence: CSVELPGHASWTQYF. The CDR3 DNA reads TGCAGCGTGGAACTACCGGGACACGCGTCGTGGACCCAGTACTTC.

This clonotype has a handful of counts. The chain combines TRBV11-2 with TRBJ1-1, with D unclear. Germline CDR1 is SGHAT and CDR2 is FQNNGV. The CDR3 runs to 15 residues. The ends were cut back, 5 bases at V and 3 bases at J, with 16 bases in the middle. In nucleotides, the CDR3 is TGTGCCAGCAGCCAAAGGACCACTGGCGACACTGAAGCTTTCTTT. The encoded protein is CASSQRTTGDTEAFF.

In its sample, this clonotype was seen many times. The J gene is TRBJ2-3, the V gene TRBV29-1; tentatively, D is TRBD1 or TRBD2 (5 bases each). The V and J ends lost 6 bases and 9 bases respectively, with 13 bases between them. The V gene's germline CDR1 is SQVTM and CDR2 ANQGSEA. CDR3 length equals 11 residues. The CDR3, as DNA: TGCAGCGTGGCAATGAGGGGAACGCAGTATTTT. Amino acid sequence: CSVAMRGTQYF.

The table lists this clonotype with many counts. V is TRBV27 and J is TRBJ1-2; no reliable D call. The ends were cut back, 3 bases at V and 2 bases at J, with 10 bases in the middle. CDR1 and CDR2 (germline): MNHEY, SMNVEV (reference sequence). The CDR3 runs to 14 residues. The CDR3 here is CASSFSGPNYGYTF. CDR3 DNA: TGTGCCAGCAGTTTTTCGGGCCCCAACTATGGCTACACCTTC.

This clonotype turned up a few times. CDR3 sequence (DNA): TGTGCCAGCAGCCCCGAGTCAACCTACGAGCAGTACTTC. Translation gives CASSPESTYEQYF. V usage is TRBV2 and J usage is TRBJ2-7; D is undetermined. Trimming removed 6 bases from V and 2 bases from J, with 11 bases in between. Germline CDR1 reads SNHLY; CDR2 reads FYNNEI. CDR3 length equals 13 residues.

This chain links TRBV20-1 with TRBJ1-4; D not resolved. The length of the CDR3 is 12 residues. In germline, CDR1 is DFQATT, CDR2 SNEGSKA (reference sequence). The V and J ends lost 6 bases and 8 bases respectively, with 13 bases between them. Written as DNA, the CDR3 is TGCAGTGCCAAGCAGGAGGACGAAAAACTGTTTTTT. Encoded protein: CSAKQEDEKLFF.

The J gene is TRBJ2-7, the V gene TRBV7-9; weak D call: TRBD1 (6 bases). This CDR3 contains 13 residues. CDR1 and CDR2 (germline): SEHNR, FQNEAQ (reference sequence). With 4 bases removed from V and 6 bases from J, the gap between germline ends came to 13 bases. The CDR3 region is CASSSQGLGEQYF. The CDR3 DNA sequence: TGTGCCAGCAGCTCACAGGGTCTGGGCGAGCAGTACTTC.

Only one count was recorded for this clonotype. This chain connects TRBV7-2 to TRBJ2-5; 7 positions match TRBD1. CDR1 is SGHTA, CDR2 FQGNSA, per germline. The V gene end was trimmed by 4 bases and the J gene end by 5 bases; junction bases not matched to a gene: 7. The CDR3 runs 14 residues. The DNA for the CDR3 is TGTGCCAGCAGCTCGGGACAGCCCGGGGAGACCCAGTACTTC. Amino acid sequence: CASSSGQPGETQYF. The full variable domain, rest sourced from reference TRBV7-2 and TRBJ2-5, is GAGVSQSPSNKVTEKGKDVELRCDPISGHTALYWYRQSLGQGLEFLIYFQGNSAPDKSGLPSDRFSAERTGGSVSTLTIQRTQQEDSAVYLCASSSGQPGETQYFGPGTRLLVL.

This clonotype was seen many times. The chain couples TRBV29-1 to TRBJ2-1, with TRBD1 as a possible D gene (5 bases). V gave up 4 bases and J gave up 2 bases, with 12 bases separating them. In germline, CDR1 is SQVTM, CDR2 ANQGSEA. This CDR3 comprises 14 residues. The CDR3 nucleotides are TGCAGCGTTGTAGGGGAAAGGGCCTACAATGAGCAGTTCTTC. This codes for CSVVGERAYNEQFF.

Ten or more counts support this clonotype. The rearrangement links TRBV27 to TRBJ1-2; 7 nucleotides agree with TRBD1. This CDR3 is built from 14 residues. Germline-derived CDR1 and CDR2 are MNHEY and SMNVEV (reference sequence). V gave up 5 bases and J gave up 3 bases; unmatched junction bases: 6. For the CDR3, the DNA is TGTGCCAGCAGTCCAAAGGGGACAGACTATGGCTACACCTTC. Translating it yields CASSPKGTDYGYTF.

The rearrangement uses TRBV20-1 and TRBJ2-7, with 14 bases identical to TRBD2. The CDR3 loop spans 16 amino acids. Germline loops: CDR1 DFQATT, CDR2 SNEGSKA (reference sequence). J was trimmed by 5 bases and V by 5 bases; bases with no gene match: 11. CDR3 in amino acids: CSAGEGLAGADDEQYF. CDR3 DNA: TGCAGTGCTGGGGAGGGACTAGCGGGAGCGGACGACGAGCAGTACTTC.

This chain connects TRBV5-1 to TRBJ1-2, with 7 bases fitting TRBD1. The CDR3 is made up of 15 amino acids. Germline trimming cut 1 base from V and 6 bases from J; bases unmatched to any gene: 9. The germline V gene encodes CDR1 SGHRS and CDR2 YFSETQ. CDR3 nucleotides: TGCGCCAGCAGCTTGACAGGGGATCGTCAAAATGGCTACACCTTC. Its translation is CASSLTGDRQNGYTF.

This clonotype showed up just a few times. The chain employs TRBV12-3 or TRBV12-4 and TRBJ1-2; D call uncertain. V was shortened by 9 bases and J by 3 bases, with 14 bases between the two germline ends. CDR3 size: 13 residues. This chain's CDR3 is CARQGDLYYGYTF. CDR3 sequence (DNA): TGTGCCAGGCAAGGAGATTTATACTATGGCTACACCTTC.

The chain links TRBV12-3 or TRBV12-4 to TRBJ2-1; D gene ambiguous. Trimming removed 3 bases from V and 5 bases from J, with 5 bases in between. CDR3 length: 12 residues. CDR3 loop: CASSLRNNEQFF. Here the CDR3 DNA reads TGTGCCAGCAGTTTGAGAAACAATGAGCAGTTCTTC.

This clonotype came up many times. This sequence joins TRBV11-2 and TRBJ2-3, with D hard to call. Germline V gives CDR1 SGHAT, CDR2 FQNNGV. The CDR3 runs to 13 residues. Trimming cost V 6 bases and J 4 bases, with 11 bases left between them. The CDR3 region is CASRGGSADTQYF. The DNA of the CDR3 is TGTGCCAGCAGAGGTGGTTCGGCAGATACGCAGTATTTT.

The chain combines TRBV7-2 with TRBJ2-7; D is perhaps TRBD1 (6 bases). The germline V gene has CDR1 SGHTA and CDR2 FQGNSA. Trimming cost V 3 bases and J 1 base, with 10 bases left between them. There are 14 residues in the CDR3. CDR3 amino acids: CASSFTDRSYEQYF. As DNA, the CDR3 is TGTGCCAGCAGCTTCACGGACAGATCCTACGAGCAGTACTTC. Together with reference TRBV7-2 and TRBJ2-7, the CDR3 gives the full variable domain: GAGVSQSPSNKVTEKGKDVELRCDPISGHTALYWYRQSLGQGLEFLIYFQGNSAPDKSGLPSDRFSAERTGGSVSTLTIQRTQQEDSAVYLCASSFTDRSYEQYFGPGTRLTVT.

Concerning this clonotype: A read error is possible here, since a much larger clone lies one base away. The chain is built from TRBV29-1 and TRBJ2-6, with a weak D call TRBD1 (6 bases). CDR3 length equals 15 residues. The germline gives CDR1 SQVTM, CDR2 ANQGSEA. This CDR3 reads CGVAGAPGGANVLTF. The CDR3 DNA reads TGCGGCGTCGCAGGGGCCCCTGGGGGGGCCAACGTCCTGACTTTC. The full variable domain, completed using reference TRBV29-1 and TRBJ2-6, is SAVISQKPSRDICQRGTSLTIQCQVDSQVTMMFWYRQQPGQSLTLIATANQGSEATYESGFVIDKFPISRPNLTFSTLTVSNMSPEDSSIYLCGVAGAPGGANVLTFGAGSRLTVL.

The chain combines TRBV4-3 with TRBJ2-6; D not resolved. In germline, CDR1 is LGHNA, CDR2 YSLEER. The ends were cut back, 4 bases at V and 3 bases at J, with 19 bases in the middle. This CDR3 comprises 18 residues. This chain's CDR3 is CASSRRALHSCGANVLTF. The DNA for the CDR3 is TGCGCCAGCAGCCGACGGGCCCTCCATTCCTGTGGGGCCAACGTCCTGACTTTC.

The V gene is TRBV6-1, the J gene TRBJ1-1; no firm D call. V dropped 4 bases and J dropped 4 bases, with 13 bases sitting between them. This CDR3 contains 14 residues. Germline lookup yields CDR1 MNHNS and CDR2 SASEGT. The CDR3 nucleotides read TGTGCCAGCAGTGGGTACCGTGCCGGCACTGAAGCTTTCTTT. Translated, it gives CASSGYRAGTEAFF.

The chain recombines TRBV7-2 with TRBJ2-7; D possibly matches TRBD1 or TRBD2 (6 bases each). Germline loops: CDR1 SGHTA, CDR2 FQGNSA. The CDR3 has 14 residues. Deletions cut 5 bases from V and 4 bases from J, with 15 bases between. The DNA for the CDR3 is TGTGCCAGCAGCCCGACTAGAGGGGGATACGAGCAGTACTTC. Amino acid sequence: CASSPTRGGYEQYF.